This entry lists 30 T cell receptor beta chains sequenced from one sample in a study of neurological immune-mediated disorders. One entry per CDR3 protein results from TCRdb running MiXCR on the 5' RACE reads. The table shows 65,000 to 80,000 distinct CDR3 sequences, with approximately 17% occurring only once. The specimen was PBMCs. Receptors were obtained from a woman between 35 and 50 years old in good health.

This chain joins TRBV20-1 and TRBJ2-7; 9 bases map to TRBD1. Trimming took 5 bases from V and 5 from J; bases not matched to a gene: 13. The germline CDR1 and CDR2 sequences are DFQATT and SNEGSKA (reference sequence). The CDR3 has 15 residues. The CDR3 nucleotides read TGCAGTGCTTCCCTAGCGACAGGGGGTTCCCACGAGCAGTACGTC. The encoded protein is CSASLATGGSHEQYV.

The V call is TRBV20-1, the J call TRBJ1-6; TRBD1 matches at 8 bases. The CDR3 runs to 12 residues. V was pared by 3 bases and J by 15 bases, with 7 bases of the junction left unmatched. Germline V gene data show CDR1 as DFQATT and CDR2 as SNEGSKA (reference sequence). DNA for the CDR3: TGCAGTGCTAGCCCCGGGACAGGCAACCTCCACTTT. Translating gives CSASPGTGNLHF.

This clonotype was seen repeatedly, ten times or more. One junction end does not reproduce the germline sequence, and a read error may be involved. The chain employs TRBV12-3 or TRBV12-4 and TRBJ2-7; D is perhaps TRBD2 (5 bases). This CDR3 contains 9 residues. CDR3 sequence: CASSAPGSF. The CDR3 DNA reads as TGTGCCAGCAGTGCCCCGGGATCCTTC.

This clonotype was seen at least ten times. This sequence joins TRBV5-5 and TRBJ2-1; possible D gene TRBD1, 5 bases. V was cut by 1 base and J by 7 bases, with 6 bases left in between. The CDR3 covers 12 residues. Germline CDR1 SGHKS, CDR2 YYEKEE (reference sequence). The CDR3 sequence is CASSLQGNEQFF. CDR3 DNA sequence: TGTGCCAGCAGCTTGCAGGGAAATGAGCAGTTCTTC.

A remark on this clonotype: At one of its ends the junction is not consistent with the germline gene, which may arise from a read error. The chain combines TRBV20-1 with TRBJ2-7; a possible D gene is TRBD1 (6 bases). This CDR3 is 15 amino acids long. Germline lookup yields CDR1 DFQATT and CDR2 SNEGSKA (reference sequence). CDR3 nucleotides: TGCAGTACTAGAGACCCTCGAGACAGGATTCGAGAGCAGTACTTC. Protein sequence: CSTRDPRDRIREQYF.

This clonotype occurred many times. V usage is TRBV7-2 and J usage is TRBJ1-3; D unresolved. Looked up from germline, CDR1 is SGHTA and CDR2 is FQGNSA. The germline V and J ends were trimmed by 5 bases and 4 bases, with 15 bases remaining between them. This CDR3 has 15 amino acids. CDR3 region: CASSLFFSVGNTIYF. For the CDR3, the DNA is TGTGCCAGCAGCCTCTTCTTCTCGGTCGGAAACACCATATATTTT.

This clonotype has at least ten counts. The chain recombines TRBV7-9 with TRBJ2-7, with a possible D match to TRBD1 (6 bases). This CDR3 comprises 14 residues. V was cut by 2 bases and J by 0 bases, with 8 bases left in between. Germline assignment: CDR1 SEHNR and CDR2 FQNEAQ (reference sequence). In DNA form, the CDR3 reads TGTGCCAGCAGCTTAACAGGGTTCTCCTACGAGCAGTACTTC. Translation gives CASSLTGFSYEQYF.

This clonotype was seen ten or more times. This chain links TRBV7-2 with TRBJ1-3; D remains unclear. CDR3 length: 17 amino acids. Trimming pared 4 bases from V and 0 bases from J, leaving 16 bases between. Germline V gives CDR1 SGHTA, CDR2 FQGNSA. The CDR3 spells CASSSRAGGSSGNTIYF. The CDR3 bases are TGTGCCAGCAGCTCCCGGGCGGGCGGCAGCTCTGGAAACACCATATATTTT.

Many counts were recorded for this clonotype. The rearrangement joins TRBV29-1 to TRBJ1-1, with D unresolved. V lost 7 bases, J lost 5 bases, and 17 bases lay in between. The CDR3 is 13 residues long. Germline V lookup: CDR1 SQVTM, CDR2 ANQGSEA. The CDR3 DNA reads as TGCAGCGACCTGAGCTCCGCGAGGACTGAAGCTTTCTTT. This gives the protein CSDLSSARTEAFF.

This clonotype was found many times. The chain recombines TRBV20-1 with TRBJ2-1, with D uncertain. Germline loops: CDR1 DFQATT, CDR2 SNEGSKA (reference sequence). This CDR3 is built from 13 residues. V dropped 0 bases and J dropped 6 bases, with 9 bases sitting between them. CDR3 protein: CSARDVVRNEQFF. The CDR3 bases are TGCAGTGCTAGAGATGTTGTCCGCAATGAGCAGTTCTTC.

This clonotype was detected a few times. The CDR3, as DNA: TGTGCCAGCAGCTTAGAGATGGGGAGAGCGAACACTGAAGCTTTCTTT. Amino acid sequence: CASSLEMGRANTEAFF. The V and J genes are TRBV7-9 and TRBJ1-1; D is undetermined. V lost 1 base and J 1 base, leaving 13 bases between the germline ends. This CDR3 spans 16 amino acids. Germline CDR1 reads SEHNR; CDR2 reads FQNEAQ (reference sequence). Full variable domain (remainder filled in from reference TRBV7-9 and TRBJ1-1): DTGVSQNPRHKITKRGQNVTFRCDPISEHNRLYWYRQTLGQGPEFLTYFQNEAQLEKSRLLSDRFSAERPKGSFSTLEIQRTEQGDSAMYLCASSLEMGRANTEAFFGQGTRLTVV.

This CDR3 reads CSATGGRQPQHF. In nucleotides, the CDR3 is TGCAGTGCCACAGGGGGGCGTCAGCCCCAGCATTTT. The gene calls are TRBV20-1 and TRBJ1-5; 8 bases agree with TRBD1. CDR1 and CDR2 from the germline V gene are DFQATT and SNEGSKA (reference sequence). With 6 bases clipped from V and 6 bases from J, the junction kept 4 bases outside the gene matches. CDR3 size: 12 residues.

This clonotype was detected many times. CDR3 residues: CSAKDRGLGETQYF. DNA for the CDR3: TGCAGTGCCAAAGACAGGGGGCTAGGAGAGACCCAGTACTTC. The chain combines TRBV20-1 with TRBJ2-5; 10 bases are a match to TRBD1. V lost 6 bases to trimming and J lost 4 bases; unmatched junction nucleotides: 8. This CDR3 is 14 amino acids long. Germline CDR1 DFQATT, CDR2 SNEGSKA (reference sequence).

The V gene is TRBV28, the J gene TRBJ2-5; TRBD2 matches at 7 bases. J lost 1 base, V lost 7 bases, and 9 bases had no gene match. The CDR3 contains 15 residues. Germline loops: CDR1 MDHEN, CDR2 SYDVKM. DNA of the CDR3: TGTGCCAGCACCACCTACGGGGGGACCCAAGAGACCCAGTACTTC. Translated: CASTTYGGTQETQYF.

This clonotype was counted ten times or more. This sequence joins TRBV7-8 and TRBJ2-2, with D hard to call. CDR1 and CDR2 (germline): SGHVS, FQNEAQ. V lost 3 bases, J lost 7 bases, and 3 bases lay in between. This CDR3 is built from 11 residues. The CDR3 protein is CASSLFGELFF. In DNA, the CDR3 is TGTGCCAGCAGCTTGTTCGGGGAGCTGTTTTTT.

This clonotype occurred many times. The chain recombines TRBV12-3 or TRBV12-4 with TRBJ1-5; 9 nucleotides match TRBD1. V shed 4 bases, J shed 5 bases, and the junction held 0 bases outside the gene matches. This CDR3 is 13 amino acids long. CDR3 region: CASSWTGDQPQHF. CDR3 bases: TGTGCCAGCAGTTGGACAGGGGATCAGCCCCAGCATTTT.

This clonotype has ten or more counts. This sequence joins TRBV5-1 and TRBJ2-7; weak D call: TRBD1 (6 bases). CDR1 SGHRS and CDR2 YFSETQ come from the germline V gene. The CDR3 runs 13 residues. With 4 bases removed from V and 5 bases from J, the gap between germline ends came to 13 bases. DNA of the CDR3: TGCGCCAGCAGCGGGGGCTGGACAGACGAGCAGTACTTC. This translates into CASSGGWTDEQYF.

On this clonotype: The junction differs from germline at one of its ends, possibly a read error. V gene TRBV20-1 combines with J gene TRBJ2-3; 7 bases align to TRBD2. The CDR3 length is 16 residues. The germline CDR1 and CDR2 sequences are DFQATT and SNEGSKA (reference sequence). CDR3 nucleotide sequence: TGCAGTGCTAGAGCCCCCGGGGGGACCGGCACAGATAAGCAGTATTTT. This encodes CSARAPGGTGTDKQYF.

This clonotype was found many times. The J gene is TRBJ1-6, the V gene TRBV20-1, with D hard to call. Per the germline V gene, CDR1 is DFQATT and CDR2 is SNEGSKA (reference sequence). V was trimmed by 8 bases and J by 2 bases, leaving 7 bases between them. This CDR3 is 12 amino acids long. The CDR3 region is CSTPPYNSPLHF. DNA of the CDR3: TGCAGTACCCCCCCCTATAATTCACCCCTCCACTTT.

The rearrangement uses TRBV25-1 and TRBJ2-3; no reliable D call. The V end lost 0 bases, the J end lost 1 base, and 20 bases lay between the germline ends. The CDR3 loop spans 19 amino acids. Per germline, CDR1 MGHDK and CDR2 SYGVNS. The CDR3 DNA follows: TGTGCCAGCAGTGAATATAAAGTTGGCACACAGTACGGCACAGATACGCAGTATTTT. Translating gives CASSEYKVGTQYGTDTQYF.

This clonotype was recorded at least ten times. The chain employs TRBV28 and TRBJ2-1, with a tentative D call TRBD2 (5 bases). Germline V gene lookup returns CDR1 MDHEN and CDR2 SYDVKM. CDR3 size: 14 residues. The V and J ends lost 7 bases and 0 bases respectively, with 10 bases between them. The CDR3 sequence: CASKAGSSYNEQFF. In nucleotides, the CDR3 is TGTGCCAGCAAAGCTGGGAGCTCCTACAATGAGCAGTTCTTC.

This clonotype was seen more than once but under ten times. This chain uses TRBV4-1 with TRBJ1-1; D gene unclear. Germline values: CDR1 MGHRA, CDR2 YSYEKL. The CDR3 runs to 14 residues. Trimming shortened V by 0 bases and J by 3 bases, and 8 bases separated the two germline ends. The DNA for the CDR3 is TGCGCCAGCAGCCAAGACCCCGGGTACACTGAAGCTTTCTTT. This gives the protein CASSQDPGYTEAFF.

In its sample, this clonotype was seen many times. The V and J genes are TRBV3-1 and TRBJ2-7; D might be TRBD2 (5 bases). V lost 4 bases and J lost 2, with 9 bases in between. The CDR3 sequence is 13 residues long. The germline V gene has CDR1 LGHDT and CDR2 YNNKEL (reference sequence). The CDR3, as DNA: TGTGCCAGCAGCCCCCGGACTCCCTACGAGCAGTACTTC. It is translated as CASSPRTPYEQYF.

The chain has TRBV2 and TRBJ1-6, with 10 bases identical to TRBD1. Germline V gives CDR1 SNHLY, CDR2 FYNNEI. This CDR3 region has 16 residues. Trimming took 4 bases from V and 10 from J; bases not matched to a gene: 10. The CDR3 loop reads CASSARTGGNRSPLHF. For the CDR3, the DNA is TGTGCCAGCAGTGCCCGGACAGGGGGGAATAGGTCACCCCTCCACTTT.

This clonotype showed up many times. The chain links TRBV5-1 to TRBJ2-7; a possible D gene is TRBD1 (6 bases). Germline assignment: CDR1 SGHRS and CDR2 YFSETQ. This CDR3 contains 15 residues. With 3 bases removed from V and 0 bases from J, the gap between germline ends came to 13 bases. This CDR3 reads CASSSSPDSSYEQYF. As DNA, the CDR3 is TGCGCCAGCAGCTCGTCTCCGGACAGCTCCTACGAGCAGTACTTC.

This clonotype appeared many times. The chain recombines TRBV5-1 with TRBJ2-3, with 10 bases that match TRBD1. CDR1 SGHRS and CDR2 YFSETQ come from the germline V gene. The CDR3 has 18 amino acids. The V and J ends lost 0 bases and 6 bases, in that order; junction bases with no gene match: 13. Here the CDR3 DNA reads TGCGCCAGCAGCTTGGTACGTCCCGGGACAGGGGTTCGTGATACGCAGTATTTT. Residues: CASSLVRPGTGVRDTQYF. The variable domain in full, with the rest retrieved from reference TRBV5-1 and TRBJ2-3, is KAGVTQTPRYLIKTRGQQVTLSCSPISGHRSVSWYQQTPGQGLQFLFEYFSETQRNKGNFPGRFSGRQFSNSRSEMNVSTLELGDSALYLCASSLVRPGTGVRDTQYFGPGTRLTVL.

This clonotype was counted ten times or more. The rearrangement joins TRBV20-1 to TRBJ1-3; D gene uncertain. The CDR3 runs to 15 residues. In germline, CDR1 is DFQATT, CDR2 SNEGSKA (reference sequence). Trimming stripped 3 bases from V and 0 bases from J, with 12 bases between. The CDR3 sequence: CSASSFSSSGNTIYF. The CDR3 DNA reads TGCAGTGCTAGTTCGTTCTCAAGCTCTGGAAACACCATATATTTT.

In the case of this clonotype: A much larger clone lies a single base off, so this may be a read error. The genes are TRBV5-5 and TRBJ1-1; D call uncertain. Germline CDR1 is SGHKS and CDR2 is YYEKEE (reference sequence). The CDR3 spans 13 residues. CDR3 nucleotides: TGTGTCAGCAGCCCGACCCAGGTAGCTGAAGCTTTCTTT. Its protein product is CVSSPTQVAEAFF.

The chain is built from TRBV5-1 and TRBJ1-5, with D possibly TRBD1 on 5 matching bases. Trimming stripped 5 bases from V and 3 bases from J, with 12 bases between. Germline CDR1 is SGHRS and CDR2 is YFSETQ. The CDR3 totals 14 residues. CDR3 DNA sequence: TGCGCCAGCAGTCCCTGGACAAACAATCAGCCCCAGCATTTT. Encoded protein: CASSPWTNNQPQHF. Drawing the rest from reference TRBV5-1 and TRBJ1-5, the complete variable domain is KAGVTQTPRYLIKTRGQQVTLSCSPISGHRSVSWYQQTPGQGLQFLFEYFSETQRNKGNFPGRFSGRQFSNSRSEMNVSTLELGDSALYLCASSPWTNNQPQHFGDGTRLSIL.

This clonotype was detected ten times or more. This sequence joins TRBV20-1 and TRBJ2-3, with D possibly matching TRBD2 (7 bases). This CDR3 has 15 residues. Trimming pared 2 bases from V and 2 bases from J, leaving 14 bases between. Germline V gives CDR1 DFQATT, CDR2 SNEGSKA (reference sequence). In DNA form, the CDR3 reads TGCAGTGCTAGAAGCGGGACATCGTTCACAGATACGCAGTATTTT. It specifies CSARSGTSFTDTQYF.